This T cell receptor beta chain was observed in a study of graft-versus-host responses after intestinal transplantation. TCRdb's table, derived via immunoSEQ multiplex PCR, lists solely in-frame clones and lacks some. The table shows some 13,000 clones, with 35% to 45% occurring only once. J lost 6 bases, V lost 1 base, and 19 bases had no gene match. There are 19 residues in the CDR3. Germline loops: CDR1 SGHTA, CDR2 FQGNSA. The clonotype was recovered from a human patient who received an intestinal transplant. Sequenced material: alloreactive CD4+ T cells from a mixed lymphocyte reaction culture, taken before intestinal transplant. Subset: CFSE-low proliferating T cells sorted from roughly six-day pre-transplant mixed lymphocyte reaction (GvH or HvG direction). The chain has TRBV7-2 and TRBJ1-2; 8 nucleotides line up with TRBD1. CDR3 region: CASSLDAYPLWTGRNGYTF. The CDR3 coding sequence is TGTGCCAGCAGCTTAGACGCCTATCCCCTCTGGACAGGGAGAAATGGCTACACCTTC.